These 18 T cell receptor beta chains came from one sample sequenced in a study of cytomegalovirus exposure and HLA in healthy donors. PCR primers comprised 60 Vbeta and 13 Jbeta primers. TCRdb's table, derived via immunoSEQ multiplex PCR, lists solely in-frame clones and lacks some. The table records 150,000 to 200,000 clones, about 80% of them present only once. The sequenced sample consisted of PBMCs. Receptors were obtained from a man between 50 and 59 years old in good health and CMV-seropositive.

The CDR3 protein is CASVRTGGSAEAFF. The CDR3 DNA reads as TGTGCTAGTGTCCGGACAGGGGGGTCCGCTGAAGCTTTCTTT. The V and J genes are TRBV12-5 and TRBJ1-1, with TRBD1 matching over 10 bases. Trimming at V came to 7 bases and at J to 6 bases, leaving 8 bases not matched to a gene. The CDR3 contains 14 residues. Germline V lookup: CDR1 LGHNT, CDR2 FRNRAP.

The chain carries TRBV4-2 and TRBJ2-3, with TRBD2 matching over 12 bases. The CDR3 runs 17 residues. Germline V lookup: CDR1 LGHNA, CDR2 YNFKEQ. V lost 5 bases to trimming and J lost 3 bases; unmatched junction nucleotides: 9. This CDR3 is CASSKKRTSGVTDTQYF. CDR3 DNA sequence: TGTGCCAGCAGCAAAAAAAGGACTAGCGGGGTGACAGATACGCAGTATTTT.

This sequence joins TRBV7-9 and TRBJ2-5, with D maybe TRBD1 (7 bases). Trimming took 1 base from V and 5 from J, leaving 14 bases between them. The CDR3 totals 15 residues. CDR1 is SEHNR and CDR2 is FQNEAQ in the germline V gene (reference sequence). The DNA for the CDR3 is TGTGCCAGCAGCTTAGTTGAGGGGGCGGGGGAGACCCAGTACTTC. Translating it yields CASSLVEGAGETQYF. The whole variable domain, filled in from reference TRBV7-9 and TRBJ2-5, reads DTGVSQNPRHKITKRGQNVTFRCDPISEHNRLYWYRQTLGQGPEFLTYFQNEAQLEKSRLLSDRFSAERPKGSFSTLEIQRTEQGDSAMYLCASSLVEGAGETQYFGPGTRLLVL.

The chain combines TRBV5-4 with TRBJ2-2, with TRBD2 matching over 9 bases. The CDR3 covers 14 residues. Germline assignment: CDR1 SGHNT and CDR2 YYREEE (reference sequence). J lost 3 bases, V lost 5 bases, and 2 bases had no gene match. The CDR3 DNA sequence: TGTGCCAGCAGAGGCGGGGGGGACACCGGGGAGCTGTTTTTT. Amino acid sequence: CASRGGGDTGELFF.

The chain combines TRBV19 with TRBJ1-5; the D gene is possibly TRBD1 (5 bases). This CDR3 contains 14 residues. The ends were cut back, 5 bases at V and 4 bases at J, with 12 bases in the middle. The germline CDR1 and CDR2 sequences are LNHDA and SQIVND (reference sequence). The CDR3 coding sequence is TGTGCCAGTAGTGCGGGACGGCTAAATCAGCCCCAGCATTTT. Its protein product is CASSAGRLNQPQHF.

The chain recombines TRBV6-5 with TRBJ1-5; D may be TRBD1 (5 bases). Between the trimmed V and J ends, which lost 5 bases and 4 bases, there was a span of 12 bases. Per the germline V gene, CDR1 is MNHEY and CDR2 is SVGAGI. CDR3 length: 14 residues. The CDR3 sequence is CASSTSGGNQPQHF. In DNA, the CDR3 is TGTGCCAGCAGTACTAGCGGGGGAAATCAGCCCCAGCATTTT.

V and J are TRBV28 and TRBJ1-4, with D possibly matching TRBD1 (6 bases). The CDR3 has 12 residues. Per germline, CDR1 MDHEN and CDR2 SYDVKM. V dropped 2 bases and J dropped 8 bases, with 6 bases sitting between them. CDR3 loop: CASSLQGEKLFF. The DNA for the CDR3 is TGTGCCAGCAGTTTACAGGGGGAAAAACTGTTTTTT.

This clone showed up just a few times. V usage is TRBV19 and J usage is TRBJ2-5; D is possibly TRBD2 (6 bases). CDR1 is LNHDA, CDR2 SQIVND, per germline (reference sequence). The CDR3 covers 14 residues. The V end was cut by 5 bases, the J end by 3 bases, with 13 bases between. The CDR3 here is CASSEGLPKETQYF. CDR3 DNA sequence: TGTGCCAGTAGTGAGGGACTGCCAAAAGAGACCCAGTACTTC. The whole variable domain, filled in from reference TRBV19 and TRBJ2-5, reads DGGITQSPKYLFRKEGQNVTLSCEQNLNHDAMYWYRQDPGQGLRLIYYSQIVNDFQKGDIAEGYSVSREKKESFPLTVTSAQKNPTAFYLCASSEGLPKETQYFGPGTRLLVL.

This chain connects TRBV28 to TRBJ1-2, with 8 positions matching TRBD1. Per germline, CDR1 MDHEN and CDR2 SYDVKM. The V segment lost 6 bases and the J segment 2 bases; nucleotides outside the gene matches: 5. The CDR3 loop spans 14 amino acids. The CDR3 region is CASRMTGVNYGYTF. In DNA form, the CDR3 reads TGTGCCAGCAGGATGACAGGGGTCAACTATGGCTACACCTTC.

The V call is TRBV5-1, the J call TRBJ2-1, with 7 bases that match TRBD2. The V gene end was trimmed by 0 bases and the J gene end by 7 bases; junction bases not matched to a gene: 10. This CDR3 is built from 16 residues. From germline, CDR1 is SGHRS and CDR2 YFSETQ. Written as DNA, the CDR3 is TGCGCCAGCAGCTTGGTCCAGAGACTAGCTGGGAATGAGCAGTTCTTC. Translating it yields CASSLVQRLAGNEQFF.

J is TRBJ2-7 and V is TRBV20-1, with D unresolved. The germline CDR1 and CDR2 sequences are DFQATT and SNEGSKA (reference sequence). This CDR3 comprises 11 residues. V dropped 3 bases and J dropped 7 bases, with 10 bases sitting between them. The CDR3 nucleotides read TGCAGTGCTAGTTCCCAGAGGGAGCAGTACTTC. Its protein product is CSASSQREQYF.

The table lists this clone with a few counts. The rearrangement joins TRBV25-1 to TRBJ1-5; weak D call: TRBD1 (6 bases). The germline gives CDR1 MGHDK, CDR2 SYGVNS. With 1 base removed from V and 8 bases from J, the gap between germline ends came to 12 bases. There are 14 residues in the CDR3. CDR3 sequence: CASSESRGSEPQHF. CDR3 coding DNA: TGTGCCAGCAGTGAATCCAGGGGATCGGAGCCCCAGCATTTT. The whole variable domain, remainder taken from reference TRBV25-1 and TRBJ1-5, is EADIYQTPRYLVIGTGKKITLECSQTMGHDKMYWYQQDPGMELHLIHYSYGVNSTEKGDLSSESTVSRIRTEHFPLTLESARPSHTSQYLCASSESRGSEPQHFGDGTRLSIL.

This chain uses TRBV7-7 with TRBJ2-2; TRBD2 aligns across 7 bases. This CDR3 is 15 amino acids long. With V trimmed by 4 bases and J by 6 bases, 8 bases remained unmatched. The germline gives CDR1 SSHAT, CDR2 FNYEAQ (reference sequence). This CDR3 reads CASSSVGGGAGELFF. As DNA, the CDR3 is TGTGCCAGCAGCTCAGTAGGCGGGGGTGCCGGGGAGCTGTTTTTT.

This clone was seen more than once but under ten times. The chain joins TRBV10-3 to TRBJ1-2; D might be TRBD1 (6 bases). Germline CDR1 ENHRY, CDR2 SYGVKD. CDR3 length: 11 amino acids. Deletions cut 11 bases from V and 5 bases from J, with 12 bases between. The CDR3 coding sequence is TGTGCCCTACAGGGTAGTTATGGCTACACCTTC. Translation: CALQGSYGYTF.

This rearrangement joins TRBV5-3 to TRBJ2-7; D is undetermined. TRBV5-3 is treated as an ORF (open reading frame) with a function not yet certain. The germline V and J ends were trimmed by 7 bases and 3 bases, with 11 bases remaining between them. The CDR3 totals 12 residues. The CDR3 nucleotides read TGTGCCAGAGGGCTCCGTGGCTACGAGCAGTACTTC. As protein: CARGLRGYEQYF.

The chain links TRBV5-1 to TRBJ1-5; tentative D call: TRBD1 (5 bases). V lost 4 bases and J 7 bases, leaving 18 bases between the germline ends. The CDR3 length is 15 residues. The germline V gene has CDR1 SGHRS and CDR2 YFSETQ. In DNA, the CDR3 is TGCGCCAGCAGCCCCGGGGGAGGGGACGGGCAGCCCCAGCATTTT. It yields the protein CASSPGGGDGQPQHF.

The chain joins TRBV5-1 to TRBJ2-2; maybe TRBD1 (5 bases). Trimming stripped 3 bases from V and 3 bases from J, with 12 bases between. In germline, CDR1 is SGHRS, CDR2 YFSETQ. The CDR3 runs to 15 residues. CDR3 DNA: TGCGCCAGCAGCTGGAGCAGGGTGGACACCGGGGAGCTGTTTTTT. It encodes CASSWSRVDTGELFF. Based on the CDR3 plus reference TRBV5-1 and TRBJ2-2, the full variable domain is KAGVTQTPRYLIKTRGQQVTLSCSPISGHRSVSWYQQTPGQGLQFLFEYFSETQRNKGNFPGRFSGRQFSNSRSEMNVSTLELGDSALYLCASSWSRVDTGELFFGEGSRLTVL.

This chain uses TRBV5-4 with TRBJ2-7; possible D gene TRBD2, 5 bases. Trimming took off 1 base at V and 4 bases at J, with 9 bases between the two ends. The germline V gene encodes CDR1 SGHNT and CDR2 YYREEE (reference sequence). The CDR3 is 13 amino acids. CDR3 in DNA: TGTGCCAGCAGCTTGACTAGTGCTTACGAGCAGTACGTC. It specifies CASSLTSAYEQYV.